These 4 T cell receptor beta chains originate from one sample sequenced in a study of cytomegalovirus exposure and HLA in healthy donors. Primers for the PCR totalled 60 Vbeta and 13 Jbeta. TCRdb's copy holds only in-frame clones and misses some; the assay was immunoSEQ multiplex PCR. The sample contains some 110,000 clones, approximately 79% of which appear only once. Sample: PBMCs. The receptors were sampled from a man younger than 45 in good health and CMV-seropositive.

The J gene is TRBJ2-3, the V gene TRBV7-2, with D perhaps matching TRBD2 (6 bases). CDR3 length: 15 amino acids. Germline V gene lookup returns CDR1 SGHTA and CDR2 FQGNSA. The V end was cut by 3 bases, the J end by 1 base, with 11 bases between. This chain's CDR3 is CASSLIGGGTDTQYF. CDR3 sequence (DNA): TGTGCCAGCAGCTTGATAGGAGGGGGCACAGATACGCAGTATTTT.

This clone was picked up one time. The chain recombines TRBV15 with TRBJ1-4; TRBD1 matches 7 bases. After removal of 7 bases from V and 4 bases from J, the junction contained 9 bases not matched to a gene. The CDR3 spans 15 residues. In germline, CDR1 is LNHNV, CDR2 YYDKDF (reference sequence). The CDR3 DNA is TGTGCCACCACCGCACAGGGGAGCGATAATGAAAAACTGTTTTTT. Amino acid sequence: CATTAQGSDNEKLFF.

J is TRBJ2-1 and V is TRBV2; 7 bases are shared with TRBD2. Germline lookup yields CDR1 SNHLY and CDR2 FYNNEI. This CDR3 is built from 12 residues. V trimming: 6 bases; J trimming: 14 bases; junction bases outside the gene matches: 10. CDR3 amino acids: CASSWSGTDEFF. The CDR3 DNA is TGTGCCAGCAGCTGGAGCGGGACGGACGAGTTCTTC. Full variable domain (missing parts from reference TRBV2 and TRBJ2-1): EPEVTQTPSHQVTQMGQEVILRCVPISNHLYFYWYRQILGQKVEFLVSFYNNEISEKSEIFDDQFSVERPDGSNFTLKIRSTKLEDSAMYFCASSWSGTDEFFGPGTRLTVL.

V gene TRBV5-1 combines with J gene TRBJ2-2; no reliable D call. Germline V lookup: CDR1 SGHRS, CDR2 YFSETQ. V gave up 1 base and J gave up 0 bases, with 7 bases separating them. This CDR3 has 15 residues. As DNA, the CDR3 is TGCGCCAGCAGCTTGTCCCAGACGAACACCGGGGAGCTGTTTTTT. This gives the protein CASSLSQTNTGELFF.